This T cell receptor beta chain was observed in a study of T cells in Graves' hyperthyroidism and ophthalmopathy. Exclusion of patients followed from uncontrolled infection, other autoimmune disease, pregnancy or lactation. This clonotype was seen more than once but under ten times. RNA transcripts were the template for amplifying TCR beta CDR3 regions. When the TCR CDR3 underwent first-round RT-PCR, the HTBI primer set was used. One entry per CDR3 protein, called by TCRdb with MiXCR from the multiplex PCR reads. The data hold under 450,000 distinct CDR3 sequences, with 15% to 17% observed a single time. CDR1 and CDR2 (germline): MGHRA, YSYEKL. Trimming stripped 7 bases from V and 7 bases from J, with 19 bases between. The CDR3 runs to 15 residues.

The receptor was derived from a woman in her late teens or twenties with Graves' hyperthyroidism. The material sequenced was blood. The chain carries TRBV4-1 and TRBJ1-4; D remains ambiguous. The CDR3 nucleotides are TGCGCCAGCACTTGGACCGGTGGTGTGGGTGAAAAACTGTTTTTT. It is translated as CASTWTGGVGEKLFF.